Below, 26 T cell receptor beta chains from the same sample are listed, as sequenced in a study of blood T cell repertoires in COVID-19. Method: immunoSEQ multiplex PCR; TCRdb's copy keeps in-frame clones and lacks some. The sample includes roughly 230,000 clones, around nine tenths of them seen just once. The sequenced material came from peripheral blood. The receptor source for this set is a man aged 30 to 45 with COVID-19, enrolled during active disease.

This clone was observed once. The chain combines TRBV19 with TRBJ1-1; D unresolved. The CDR3 covers 14 residues. CDR1 is LNHDA, CDR2 SQIVND, per germline (reference sequence). Trimming took 1 base from V and 2 from J, leaving 8 bases between them. The DNA of the CDR3 is TGTGCCAGTAGTATAGTTTCAGGTAACACTGAAGCTTTCTTT. Protein sequence: CASSIVSGNTEAFF.

The chain is built from TRBV30 and TRBJ1-4; D perhaps matches TRBD1 (5 bases). CDR1 and CDR2 (germline): GTSNPN, SVGIG (reference sequence). The V and J ends lost 1 base and 4 bases respectively, with 7 bases between them. The CDR3 loop spans 13 amino acids. This CDR3 reads CAWSEGYNEKLFF. The CDR3 DNA sequence: TGTGCCTGGAGTGAGGGGTATAATGAAAAACTGTTTTTT.

This rearrangement joins TRBV7-9 to TRBJ1-2; the D gene is possibly TRBD1 (5 bases). The CDR3 spans 15 residues. Germline V gene lookup returns CDR1 SEHNR and CDR2 FQNEAQ (reference sequence). The V gene lost 5 bases and the J gene lost 3 bases, with 16 bases spanning the gap. CDR3 nucleotide sequence: TGTGCCAGCAGCCAACTCCCCGACAGACACTATGGCTACACCTTC. As protein: CASSQLPDRHYGYTF.

J is TRBJ1-2 and V is TRBV7-9, with 7 bases lining up with TRBD1. V lost 7 bases to trimming and J lost 3 bases; unmatched junction nucleotides: 14. This CDR3 has 16 residues. Germline V lookup: CDR1 SEHNR, CDR2 FQNEAQ (reference sequence). The CDR3 DNA is TGTGCCAGCACCGAAAGGACAGGTCCATGGGACTATGGCTACACCTTC. Translation: CASTERTGPWDYGYTF.

V gene TRBV7-2 combines with J gene TRBJ1-3; TRBD1 agrees at 7 bases. Germline V gene data show CDR1 as SGHTA and CDR2 as FQGNSA. V lost 5 bases, J lost 0 bases, and 4 bases stayed unmatched. This CDR3 has 15 amino acids. CDR3 region: CASSPGTVSGNTIYF. The CDR3 DNA is TGTGCCAGCAGCCCAGGGACAGTCTCTGGAAACACCATATATTTT.

This clone was counted once. V is TRBV18 and J is TRBJ2-1; 12 nucleotides line up with TRBD2. CDR1 is KGHSH, CDR2 LQKENI, per germline. The CDR3 extends over 15 amino acids. Unmatched junction bases numbered 2, after V lost 4 bases and J lost 4 bases. The CDR3 nucleotides are TGTGCCAGCTCACAGACTAGCGGGAGTTACAATGAGCAGTTCTTC. Its translation is CASSQTSGSYNEQFF.

The rearrangement joins TRBV6-5 to TRBJ2-7; D is possibly TRBD2 (5 bases). V was trimmed by 2 bases and J by 6 bases, leaving 17 bases between them. This CDR3 comprises 15 residues. CDR1 MNHEY and CDR2 SVGAGI come from the germline V gene. CDR3 bases: TGTGCCAGCAGTTACGAGGGAAATGTTTTTAGCGAGCAGTACTTC. Its translation: CASSYEGNVFSEQYF.

The CDR3, as DNA: TGTGCCACCAGCAGAGATCCGGGTCGGGCAGATACGCAGTATTTT. Its protein product is CATSRDPGRADTQYF. V is TRBV15 and J is TRBJ2-3; D is unclear. This CDR3 spans 15 amino acids. Germline V gives CDR1 LNHNV, CDR2 YYDKDF (reference sequence). V gave up 0 bases and J gave up 4 bases, with 11 bases separating them.

The V and J genes are TRBV30 and TRBJ1-4, with D possibly matching TRBD1 (5 bases). Trimming cost V 5 bases and J 8 bases, with 21 bases left between them. The germline CDR1 and CDR2 sequences are GTSNPN and SVGIG (reference sequence). This CDR3 has 15 amino acids. The CDR3 sequence is CAWGLYGGGEEKLFF. CDR3 DNA sequence: TGTGCCTGGGGCTTATATGGGGGGGGAGAAGAAAAACTGTTTTTT.

This clone was seen once. The CDR3 sequence: CATSRGQDNEKLFF. The CDR3 DNA reads as TGTGCCACCAGCAGAGGGCAGGATAATGAAAAACTGTTTTTT. The chain links TRBV15 to TRBJ1-4; D is unresolved. The CDR3 loop spans 14 amino acids. The V gene's germline CDR1 is LNHNV and CDR2 YYDKDF (reference sequence). Trimming took 1 base from V and 4 from J, leaving 7 bases between them. Looking up the rest from reference TRBV15 and TRBJ1-4 gives the full variable domain: DAMVIQNPRYQVTQFGKPVTLSCSQTLNHNVMYWYQQKSSQAPKLLFHYYDKDFNNEADTPDNFQSRRPNTSFCFLDIRSPGLGDTAMYLCATSRGQDNEKLFFGSGTQLSVL.

V is TRBV19 and J is TRBJ2-5; no definite D call. The V end lost 6 bases, the J end lost 1 base, and 15 bases lay between the germline ends. The CDR3 is 15 amino acids. CDR1 LNHDA and CDR2 SQIVND come from the germline V gene (reference sequence). The chain's CDR3 is CASRLTSTSQETQYF. The CDR3, as DNA: TGTGCCAGTAGGCTGACTTCGACCTCCCAAGAGACCCAGTACTTC.

This sequence joins TRBV5-1 and TRBJ2-7; 9 bases map to TRBD1. After removal of 3 bases from V and 4 bases from J, the junction contained 11 bases not matched to a gene. CDR1 and CDR2 from the germline V gene are SGHRS and YFSETQ. There are 16 residues in the CDR3. CDR3 region: CASSSSPGTGTYEQYF. The CDR3 DNA reads as TGCGCCAGCAGCTCAAGTCCCGGGACAGGGACTTACGAGCAGTACTTC.

In the case of this clone: Mismatch with germline at one junction end may stem from a read error. The genes are TRBV5-1 and TRBJ1-2; 7 bases align to TRBD1. CDR3 length: 14 amino acids. Germline V lookup: CDR1 SGHRS, CDR2 YFSETQ. In nucleotides, the CDR3 is TGCGCCAGCAGGTTGGACCGGGACAGCTATGGCTACACCTTC. This sequence encodes CASRLDRDSYGYTF.

The chain employs TRBV27 and TRBJ1-2, with 8 positions matching TRBD1. CDR3 size: 17 residues. With V trimmed by 0 bases and J by 4 bases, 10 bases remained unmatched. Germline V gives CDR1 MNHEY, CDR2 SMNVEV (reference sequence). The CDR3 DNA reads TGTGCCAGCAGTTTATCGAGTCGGCCAGGGGGCAGCTATGGCTACACCTTC. Its translation is CASSLSSRPGGSYGYTF.

The V call is TRBV4-2, the J call TRBJ2-7; 7 bases align to TRBD2. The CDR3 runs to 16 residues. Germline CDR1 reads LGHNA; CDR2 reads YNFKEQ. The V and J ends lost 0 bases and 3 bases, in that order; junction bases with no gene match: 8. CDR3 in amino acids: CASSQDIGLADYEQYF. The DNA of the CDR3 is TGTGCCAGCAGCCAAGATATCGGGCTAGCGGACTACGAGCAGTACTTC.

This chain joins TRBV5-1 and TRBJ1-2; D remains ambiguous. This CDR3 comprises 12 residues. Trimming removed 3 bases at V and 8 bases at J, with 11 bases between. Germline loops: CDR1 SGHRS, CDR2 YFSETQ. CDR3 amino acids: CASSSGSRGYTF. The CDR3 DNA sequence: TGCGCCAGCAGCTCGGGATCGAGAGGCTACACCTTC.

V gene TRBV9 combines with J gene TRBJ2-2, with 10 bases lining up with TRBD2. Trimming at V came to 0 bases and at J to 8 bases, leaving 4 bases not matched to a gene. CDR1 is SGDLS, CDR2 YYNGEE, per germline. CDR3 length: 15 residues. The CDR3 bases are TGTGCCAGCAGCGTAGAACTAGCGGGGTCTGGGGAGCTGTTTTTT. The encoded protein is CASSVELAGSGELFF.

This chain joins TRBV6-4 and TRBJ1-2; TRBD1 matches at 9 bases. With 3 bases clipped from V and 3 bases from J, the junction kept 5 bases outside the gene matches. This CDR3 is built from 15 residues. Germline values: CDR1 MRHNA, CDR2 SNTAGT. CDR3 protein: CASSEGTGMDYGYTF. Here the CDR3 DNA reads TGTGCCAGCAGTGAGGGGACAGGGATGGACTATGGCTACACCTTC.

The chain links TRBV15 to TRBJ2-7; D is uncertain. The CDR3 loop spans 13 amino acids. The germline gives CDR1 LNHNV, CDR2 YYDKDF (reference sequence). V was trimmed by 5 bases and J by 1 base, leaving 9 bases between them. The CDR3 is CATSFSGSYEQYF. DNA of the CDR3: TGTGCCACCAGCTTCTCCGGGTCCTACGAGCAGTACTTC. The full variable domain, in which reference TRBV15 and TRBJ2-7 provide the parts outside the CDR3, is DAMVIQNPRYQVTQFGKPVTLSCSQTLNHNVMYWYQQKSSQAPKLLFHYYDKDFNNEADTPDNFQSRRPNTSFCFLDIRSPGLGDTAMYLCATSFSGSYEQYFGPGTRLTVT.

V usage is TRBV19 and J usage is TRBJ2-1; 8 positions agree with TRBD2. V trimming: 6 bases; J trimming: 6 bases; junction bases outside the gene matches: 13. Germline loops: CDR1 LNHDA, CDR2 SQIVND (reference sequence). This CDR3 has 16 amino acids. The CDR3 region has the DNA TGTGCCAGTAGCCTCCTCGTCCTAGCGGGTGGCAATGAGCAGTTCTTC. This codes for CASSLLVLAGGNEQFF.

The chain carries TRBV13 and TRBJ1-1, with 9 positions matching TRBD1. Germline CDR1 reads PRHDT; CDR2 reads FYEKMQ (reference sequence). After removal of 5 bases from V and 1 base from J, the junction contained 2 bases not matched to a gene. This CDR3 is built from 14 residues. The CDR3 reads CASSEGQGNTEAFF. The CDR3 DNA follows: TGTGCCAGCAGCGAGGGACAGGGGAACACTGAAGCTTTCTTT.

In this sample, this clone turned up a few times. The chain couples TRBV3-1 (or the pseudogene TRBV3-2) to TRBJ2-7; weak D call: TRBD1 (6 bases). Trimming removed 7 bases from V and 0 bases from J, with 13 bases in between. Germline loops: CDR1 LGHDT, CDR2 YNNKEL (reference sequence). This CDR3 comprises 14 residues. CDR3 DNA: TGTGCCAGCACCCCGCAGGGGCACTCCTACGAGCAGTACTTC. It encodes CASTPQGHSYEQYF.

The J gene is TRBJ2-3, the V gene TRBV4-1, with 10 bases matching TRBD1. The CDR3 sequence is 15 residues long. Per germline, CDR1 MGHRA and CDR2 YSYEKL. J gave up 5 bases and V 7 bases, and 9 bases lay outside the gene matches. The DNA for the CDR3 is TGCGCCAGCATACCGACAGGGGGCAATGGAGATACGCAGTATTTT. Its translation is CASIPTGGNGDTQYF.

This sequence joins TRBV15 and TRBJ1-5; D not resolved. The CDR3 sequence is 18 residues long. Trimming left V 0 bases short and J 2 bases short, with 17 bases between. Germline values: CDR1 LNHNV, CDR2 YYDKDF (reference sequence). CDR3 sequence: CATSRDVGDRYGNQPQHF. The CDR3 DNA is TGTGCCACCAGCAGAGATGTCGGGGATCGATATGGCAATCAGCCCCAGCATTTT.

The chain has TRBV7-7 and TRBJ1-6; D call uncertain. The V end was cut by 5 bases, the J end by 8 bases, with 16 bases between. This CDR3 is 15 amino acids long. The V gene's germline CDR1 is SSHAT and CDR2 FNYEAQ (reference sequence). The CDR3 bases are TGTGCCAGCAGCCCCCGCCGGGATACCTATTCACCCCTCCACTTT. Amino acids: CASSPRRDTYSPLHF.

J is TRBJ1-2 and V is TRBV28; 8 bases line up with TRBD1. The CDR3 is 16 residues long. The germline CDR1 and CDR2 sequences are MDHEN and SYDVKM. V lost 6 bases and J lost 5; bases outside the gene matches: 14. This CDR3 reads CASSGTSGGRMYGYTF. The CDR3 DNA follows: TGTGCCAGCAGCGGGACTTCAGGGGGCAGGATGTATGGCTACACCTTC.